The T cell receptor (beta chain) described here comes from a study of cytomegalovirus exposure and HLA in healthy donors. CDR1 is SGHVS and CDR2 is FQNEAQ in the germline V gene. This CDR3 spans 16 amino acids. With 3 bases clipped from V and 6 bases from J, the junction kept 8 bases outside the gene matches. Primers for the PCR totalled 60 Vbeta and 13 Jbeta. Measured with immunoSEQ multiplex PCR; TCRdb has only the in-frame clones, and not every one. The data show about 160,000 clones, roughly 81% seen once. This chain connects TRBV7-8 to TRBJ2-3, with TRBD2 matching over 11 bases. The receptor's source is a woman between 50 and 59 years old in good health and CMV-seronegative. Sequencing input: PBMCs. This CDR3 is CASSFVTSGSGDTQYF. DNA for the CDR3: TGTGCCAGCAGCTTTGTCACTAGCGGGAGTGGGGATACGCAGTATTTT.